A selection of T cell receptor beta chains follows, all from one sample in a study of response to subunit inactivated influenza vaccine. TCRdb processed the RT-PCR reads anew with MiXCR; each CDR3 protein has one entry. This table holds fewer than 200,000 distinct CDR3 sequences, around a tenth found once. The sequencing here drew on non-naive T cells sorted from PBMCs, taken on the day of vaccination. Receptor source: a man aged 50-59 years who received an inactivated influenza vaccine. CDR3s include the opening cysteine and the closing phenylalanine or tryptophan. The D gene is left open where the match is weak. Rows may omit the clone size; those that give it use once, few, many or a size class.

TGTGCCAGCAGCTTAGGGGCTTATGGCAGGGAATTCTACGAGCAGTACTTC CASSLGAYGREFYEQYF TRBJ2-7 NA NA TRBV5-5
TGTGCCAGCGGGGGACAGGGAGGAGGCACCGGGGAGCTGTTTTTT CASGGQGGGTGELFF TRBJ2-2 many TRBD1 TRBV28
TGTGCCAGCAGTGATTCGGGGGGGCTTTACAATGAGCAGTTCTTC CASSDSGGLYNEQFF TRBJ2-1 many TRBD2 TRBV25-1
TGTGCCAGCAGCCAAGAGGGGGGGACGGGAGAGACCCAGTACTTC CASSQEGGTGETQYF TRBJ2-5 NA TRBD2 TRBV3-1
TGTGCCAGCAGAATCGGGGGAGGGTATGGCTACACCTTC CASRIGGGYGYTF TRBJ1-2 few NA TRBV4-2
TGTGCCAGCACACGTAATGAAAAACTGTTTTTT CASTRNEKLFF TRBJ1-4 many NA TRBV2
TGTGCCAGCAGCTTGTCTTCAGGCTACGAGCAGTACTTC CASSLSSGYEQYF TRBJ2-7 many NA TRBV5-6
TGTGCCAGCAGTGCGGGCCCTGAAAAACTGTTTTTT CASSAGPEKLFF TRBJ1-4 NA NA TRBV2
TGTGCCAGCAGCACGACTAGCGGGGCCAATGTGTATGAGCAGTTCTTC CASSTTSGANVYEQFF TRBJ2-1 few TRBD2 TRBV27
TGCGCCAGCAGCCCACAGGGTTCTAGGGGCTACACCTTC CASSPQGSRGYTF TRBJ1-2 many NA TRBV5-1
TGTGCCAGCAAAACCGGACAGGGTCCGGGGACCCAGTACTTC CASKTGQGPGTQYF TRBJ2-5 NA TRBD1 TRBV2
TGCGCCAGCAGCAGGCCAGGGAGTGGCTATGGCTACACCTTC CASSRPGSGYGYTF TRBJ1-2 many NA TRBV5-1
TGTGCCAGCAGCCCCGGGACTAGCGGGAGTGCCAATGAGCAGTTCTTC CASSPGTSGSANEQFF TRBJ2-1 many TRBD2 TRBV7-8
TGTGCCAGCAGAAGACAGGGGAGCCAGCCCCAGCATTTT CASRRQGSQPQHF TRBJ1-5 many TRBD1 TRBV6-2/TRBV6-3
TGTGCCAGCAGTGAGCTGCGGGCGGGGAGCCAAAACATTCAGTACTTC CASSELRAGSQNIQYF TRBJ2-4 many NA TRBV2
TGCGCCAGCAGCCCAGGGAGCAGAATGAACACTGAAGCTTTCTTT CASSPGSRMNTEAFF TRBJ1-1 NA NA TRBV5-1
TGTGCCTGGACGGGACTCAACACAGATACGCAGTATTTT CAWTGLNTDTQYF TRBJ2-3 few NA TRBV30
TGCAGTGCTAGAGATCTTGGAAGGTACAATGAGCAGTTCTTC CSARDLGRYNEQFF TRBJ2-1 few NA TRBV20-1
TGCGCCAGCAGCACATCTCTGACAGTGAACACTGAAGCTTTCTTT CASSTSLTVNTEAFF TRBJ1-1 few NA TRBV5-1
TGTGCCAGCAGCGCCTTGCGGGGGAGAGGGGAGCAGTTCTTC CASSALRGRGEQFF TRBJ2-1 NA TRBD2 TRBV9
TGTGCCAGCAGTTACCATGACAGGGGCAGTGAGCAGTTCTTC CASSYHDRGSEQFF TRBJ2-1 few TRBD1 TRBV6-5
TGTGCCAGCAGCTCGAGACAGGGCTCCACCGGGGAGCTGTTTTTT CASSSRQGSTGELFF TRBJ2-2 many TRBD1 TRBV7-2
TGCAGTGCCCCTAACAGCGGGGGACAGACCCAGTACTTC CSAPNSGGQTQYF TRBJ2-5 NA TRBD2 TRBV20-1
TGTGCCAGCAGCTTAGGTTGGGGGAGCACAGATACGCAGTATTTT CASSLGWGSTDTQYF TRBJ2-3 few NA TRBV7-9
TGTGCCAGCAGGGGGGACTTCCAAAGCCCCTACGAGCAGTACTTC CASRGDFQSPYEQYF TRBJ2-7 NA NA TRBV28
TGTGCCAGCAGTCCGGGACAGGGTTATTACAATGAGCAGTTCTTC CASSPGQGYYNEQFF TRBJ2-1 NA TRBD1 TRBV12-3/TRBV12-4
TGTGCCAGCTCACCACGAAGCGGGGCGGCCTACAATGAGCAGTTCTTC CASSPRSGAAYNEQFF TRBJ2-1 NA TRBD2 TRBV18
TGTGCCAGCTCCCCGTCGACCCAGGGGAACACTGAAGCTTTCTTT CASSPSTQGNTEAFF TRBJ1-1 NA NA TRBV18
TGCGCCAGCAGCCCCAGGAAAGGTTCGAGCACTGAAGCTTTCTTT CASSPRKGSSTEAFF TRBJ1-1 many NA TRBV4-3
TGCAGCGTTGTGCCTGCCAAGCTGGGAGAGACCCAGTACTTC CSVVPAKLGETQYF TRBJ2-5 NA NA TRBV29-1
TGTGCCAGCAGCTTAAGACGGACCATGAACACTGAAGCTTTCTTT CASSLRRTMNTEAFF TRBJ1-1 many NA TRBV7-2
TGTGCCAGCAGCCCGGGGGGCACGGCGAATTCACCCCTCTACTTT CASSPGGTANSPLYF TRBJ1-6 NA NA TRBV11-2
TGTGCCAGCTCACCACGTGCGCGCGGGATACGTGACACCGGGGAGCTGTTTTTT CASSPRARGIRDTGELFF TRBJ2-2 many NA TRBV18